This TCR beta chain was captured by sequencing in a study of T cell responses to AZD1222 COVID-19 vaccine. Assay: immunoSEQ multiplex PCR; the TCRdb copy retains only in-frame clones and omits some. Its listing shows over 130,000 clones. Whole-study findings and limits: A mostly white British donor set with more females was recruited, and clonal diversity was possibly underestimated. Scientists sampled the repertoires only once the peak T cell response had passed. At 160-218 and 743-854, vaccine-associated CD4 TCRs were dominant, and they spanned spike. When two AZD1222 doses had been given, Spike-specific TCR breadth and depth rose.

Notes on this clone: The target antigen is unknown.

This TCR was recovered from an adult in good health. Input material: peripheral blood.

The CDR3 loop reads CASRNRAGSEQYF. The CDR3 nucleotides are TGTGCCAGCAGGAACAGGGCTGGGTCCGAGCAGTACTTC. V is TRBV5-6 and J is TRBJ2-7, with a tentative D call TRBD1 (6 bases). Trimming shortened V by 5 bases and J by 6 bases, and 15 bases separated the two germline ends. Germline CDR1 SGHDT, CDR2 YYEEEE. This CDR3 comprises 13 residues.